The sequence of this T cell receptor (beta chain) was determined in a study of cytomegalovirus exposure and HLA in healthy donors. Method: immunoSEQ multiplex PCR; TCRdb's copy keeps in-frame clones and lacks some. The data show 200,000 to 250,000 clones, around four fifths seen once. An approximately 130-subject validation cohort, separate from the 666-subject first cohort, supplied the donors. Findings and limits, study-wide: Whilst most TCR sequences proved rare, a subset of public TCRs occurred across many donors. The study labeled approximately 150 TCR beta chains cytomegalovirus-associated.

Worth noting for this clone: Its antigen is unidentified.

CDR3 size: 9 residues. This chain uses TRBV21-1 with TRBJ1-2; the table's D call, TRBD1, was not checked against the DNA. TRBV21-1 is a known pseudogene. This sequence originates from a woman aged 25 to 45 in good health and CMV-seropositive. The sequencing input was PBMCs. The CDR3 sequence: CARTWTGYF. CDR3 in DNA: TGTGCCAGAACATGGACAGGGTACTTC.